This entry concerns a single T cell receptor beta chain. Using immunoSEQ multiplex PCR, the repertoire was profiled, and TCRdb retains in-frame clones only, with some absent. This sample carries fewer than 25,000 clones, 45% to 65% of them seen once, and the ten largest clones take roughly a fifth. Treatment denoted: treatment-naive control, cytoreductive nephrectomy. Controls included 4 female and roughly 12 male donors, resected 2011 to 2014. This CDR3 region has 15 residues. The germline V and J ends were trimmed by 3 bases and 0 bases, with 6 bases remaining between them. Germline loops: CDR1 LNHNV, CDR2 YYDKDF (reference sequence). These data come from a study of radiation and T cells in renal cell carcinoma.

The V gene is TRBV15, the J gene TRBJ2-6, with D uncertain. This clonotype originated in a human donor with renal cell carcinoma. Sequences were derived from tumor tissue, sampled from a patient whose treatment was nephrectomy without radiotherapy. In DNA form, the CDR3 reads TGTGCCACCAGCAGCGACCGCTCTGGGGCCAACGTCCTGACTTTC. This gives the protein CATSSDRSGANVLTF.